The text below deals with one T cell receptor beta chain. Its matching antigen is unknown. The method was immunoSEQ multiplex PCR; TCRdb's version includes in-frame clones alone and lacks a portion of them. The table records roughly 81,000 clones, 80% to 90% of them present only once. These data originate in a study of T cell responses to AZD1222 COVID-19 vaccine. Across the whole study: Second-dose groups at about 4 or about 12 weeks were pooled.

From germline, CDR1 is MGHRA and CDR2 YSYEKL. After removal of 0 bases from V and 4 bases from J, the junction contained 10 bases not matched to a gene. This CDR3 has 17 amino acids. Study-level results: The study sampled repertoires only after the peak T cell response. Among spike-specific TCRs, nearly half reportedly target unmutated variant regions. Spike-specific TCR depth and breadth grew after two AZD1222 doses.

The receptor's source is an adult in good health. V and J are TRBV4-1 and TRBJ2-7; TRBD2 matches at 9 bases. Sample: peripheral blood, taken on day 0 of AZD1222 vaccination. The CDR3 reads CASSQDAPGTSSYEQYF. The CDR3 DNA follows: TGCGCCAGCAGCCAAGATGCACCCGGGACTAGCTCTTACGAGCAGTACTTC.